The 13 T cell receptor beta chains in this list originate from one sample, sequenced in a study of regulatory T cells in long-lasting Graves disease. Construction of the TCR beta libraries employed iRepertoire HTBI primers in conjunction with Arm-PCR of CDR3 regions. TCRdb processed the multiplex PCR reads anew with MiXCR; each CDR3 protein has one entry. This sample carries a few hundred thousand distinct CDR3 sequences, 20% to 25% of them seen once, and the ten largest clones take about 15%. The time point denotes: newly diagnosed GD, antithyroid drugs for less than 3 months. RNA isolated from PBMCs was used to make the TCR library. The source was peripheral blood mononuclear cells (PBMCs), collected at new diagnosis, from a patient treated with antithyroid drugs. The receptors stem from a female donor with Graves disease.

In its sample, this clonotype was seen many times. This sequence joins TRBV7-8 and TRBJ1-2, with 7 bases that match TRBD1. The CDR3 is made up of 14 amino acids. V lost 3 bases, J lost 8 bases, and 9 bases stayed unmatched. The germline gives CDR1 SGHVS, CDR2 FQNEAQ. CDR3 sequence (DNA): TGTGCCAGCAGCTTCTTACAGGGGCGAAAAGGCTACACCTTC. Amino acids: CASSFLQGRKGYTF.

This clonotype was found a few times. The rearrangement links TRBV9 to TRBJ2-5, with D perhaps matching TRBD2 (6 bases). This CDR3 spans 15 amino acids. The germline V and J ends were trimmed by 3 bases and 11 bases, with 23 bases remaining between them. Germline CDR1 SGDLS, CDR2 YYNGEE. CDR3: CASSALPGGGNEQYF. The CDR3 DNA reads TGTGCCAGCAGCGCCCTCCCCGGGGGTGGCAATGAGCAGTACTTC.

This clonotype showed up many times. This chain uses TRBV6-1 with TRBJ1-4, with D maybe TRBD1 (5 bases). The ends were cut back, 6 bases at V and 5 bases at J, with 16 bases in the middle. CDR1 and CDR2 (germline): MNHNS, SASEGT. This CDR3 spans 15 amino acids. CDR3 residues: CASSPRAEGNEKLFF. CDR3 nucleotides: TGTGCCAGCAGCCCCCGGGCGGAGGGGAATGAAAAACTGTTTTTT.

This clonotype came up many times. CDR3 region: CAISEPATGQGINQPQHF. The DNA for the CDR3 is TGTGCCATCAGTGAGCCCGCGACCGGACAGGGTATCAATCAGCCCCAGCATTTT. This chain uses TRBV10-3 with TRBJ1-5; 8 positions match TRBD1. The germline V gene has CDR1 ENHRY and CDR2 SYGVKD. J lost 3 bases, V lost 2 bases, and 12 bases had no gene match. The CDR3 is 18 residues long.

There are many counts of this clonotype. The chain carries TRBV6-1 and TRBJ2-7; a possible D gene is TRBD2 (6 bases). The CDR3 runs to 14 residues. V shed 6 bases and J shed 3 bases, with 15 bases lying between them. Germline CDR1 MNHNS, CDR2 SASEGT. The CDR3 sequence: CASRAGTGVYEQYF. The DNA of the CDR3 is TGTGCCAGCAGGGCCGGGACGGGGGTCTACGAGCAGTACTTC.

The chain recombines TRBV6-2 or TRBV6-3 with TRBJ1-3; TRBD1 agrees at 8 bases. The V segment lost 5 bases and the J segment 5 bases; nucleotides outside the gene matches: 5. Germline V gene lookup returns CDR1 MNHEY and CDR2 SVGEGT. The CDR3 runs 14 residues. This CDR3 is CASSRTGTRNTIYF. As DNA, the CDR3 is TGTGCCAGCAGTCGGACAGGGACCAGAAACACCATATATTTT.

This clonotype was picked up many times. The J gene is TRBJ2-1, the V gene TRBV11-1; 10 bases align to TRBD2. The V gene's germline CDR1 is SGHAT and CDR2 FQDESV (reference sequence). This CDR3 region has 16 residues. V trimming: 4 bases; J trimming: 5 bases; junction bases outside the gene matches: 8. CDR3: CASSSLLSGGDNEQFF. CDR3 coding DNA: TGTGCCAGCAGCTCCCTTTTAAGCGGGGGGGACAATGAGCAGTTCTTC.

This clonotype came up many times. This chain joins TRBV24-1 and TRBJ2-7, with 9 bases lining up with TRBD1. Germline values: CDR1 KGHDR, CDR2 SFDVKD. The CDR3 sequence is 15 residues long. Losses at the gene ends were 3 bases for V and 2 bases for J; bases not matched to a gene: 4. The CDR3 sequence: CATSDPGQGAYEQYF. CDR3 sequence (DNA): TGTGCCACCAGTGATCCGGGACAGGGAGCCTACGAGCAGTACTTC.

About this clonotype itself: A far larger clone is a single base away, which makes a read error likely. The chain couples TRBV12-3 or TRBV12-4 to TRBJ2-7; 7 nucleotides align to TRBD2. The CDR3 sequence is 15 residues long. CDR3 amino acids: CASSDLAELGYERYF. In DNA, the CDR3 is TGTGCCAGCAGCGACCTAGCGGAACTTGGCTACGAGCGGTACTTC.

Points on this clonotype: Possible read error: a much larger clone is one base away. The rearrangement uses TRBV7-2 and TRBJ1-1; D is perhaps TRBD1 (5 bases). CDR3 length: 13 amino acids. Germline CDR1 is SGHTA and CDR2 is FQGNSA. DNA for the CDR3: TGTGCCGGCAGCCACGGGACGAGCACTGAAGCTTTCTTT. It is translated as CAGSHGTSTEAFF.

This clonotype was seen a few times. V gene TRBV3-1 combines with J gene TRBJ1-6; the match to TRBD1 covers 9 bases. The CDR3 runs to 15 residues. V was pared by 4 bases and J by 7 bases, with 5 bases of the junction left unmatched. Germline CDR1 is LGHDT and CDR2 is YNNKEL (reference sequence). Here the CDR3 reads CASSRGQGRNSPLHF. The DNA of the CDR3 is TGTGCCAGCAGCCGAGGACAGGGGCGAAATTCACCCCTCCACTTT.

The chain couples TRBV5-1 to TRBJ2-1; 10 bases fit TRBD2. With 4 bases clipped from V and 10 bases from J, the junction kept 14 bases outside the gene matches. Germline V gene lookup returns CDR1 SGHRS and CDR2 YFSETQ. This CDR3 contains 16 residues. The DNA for the CDR3 is TGCGCCAGCAGCCGTGAGGGAGCGGGGGGGTTAGAGGAGCAGTTCTTC. This encodes CASSREGAGGLEEQFF.

This clonotype was found many times. V usage is TRBV5-6 and J usage is TRBJ2-2; a possible D gene is TRBD2 (5 bases). CDR3 length equals 15 residues. V lost 0 bases and J lost 4, with 10 bases in between. The germline gives CDR1 SGHDT, CDR2 YYEEEE. The CDR3 DNA is TGTGCCAGCAGCTTGGGTAGCGTCGTCACCGGGGAGCTGTTTTTT. It translates to CASSLGSVVTGELFF.